The TCR beta chain described here comes from a study of T-cell memory formation after mild COVID-19. TCRdb ran MiXCR on the 5' RACE reads and lists one entry per CDR3 protein. The data hold 450,000 to 650,000 distinct CDR3 sequences, with about a sixth observed a single time. V gave up 1 base and J gave up 2 bases, with 7 bases separating them. The CDR3 loop spans 14 amino acids. Germline CDR1 reads SGHVS; CDR2 reads FQNEAQ. Note on this clonotype: Its antigen is still unknown.

The study, taken as a whole, reports: Of the contracting clones, CD4+ ones lay mainly in CM and EM, and CD8+ ones in EMRA. Clones shrinking between day 15 and 85 showed a balanced CD4/CD8 split, and those that grew later tilted toward CD4+.

The source is an adult woman who had mild COVID-19 (a few samples of this study predate the infection). Cell type and time point are not known. This chain connects TRBV7-8 to TRBJ2-3; D unclear. Sequenced material: PBMCs or a T cell subset sorted from them (not recorded which). The CDR3 DNA reads TGTGCCAGCAGCTTAGTTAGCTACACAGATACGCAGTATTTT. Residues: CASSLVSYTDTQYF. The full variable domain, in which reference TRBV7-8 and TRBJ2-3 provide the parts outside the CDR3, is GAGVSQSPRYKVAKRGQDVALRCDPISGHVSLFWYQQALGQGPEFLTYFQNEAQLDKSGLPSDRFFAERPEGSVSTLKIQRTQQEDSAVYLCASSLVSYTDTQYFGPGTRLTVL.